The 2 T cell receptor beta chains in this list originate from one sample, sequenced in a study of early T cells in non-severe SARS-CoV-2 infection. TCRdb used MiXCR to reprocess the 5' RACE reads, holding one entry per CDR3 protein. The sample has some 48,000 distinct CDR3 sequences, approximately 7.5% seen once. What was sequenced was whole blood. These receptor sequences come from an adult who was a healthcare worker with PCR-confirmed SARS-CoV-2 infection or an uninfected control (not recorded which).

The chain employs TRBV19 and TRBJ2-3; 9 bases fit TRBD2. CDR3 length: 16 amino acids. Germline CDR1 is LNHDA and CDR2 is SQIVND (reference sequence). The J segment lost 2 bases and the V segment lost 6 bases, leaving 9 bases of the junction unmatched. The DNA for the CDR3 is TGTGCCAGTAGCCCGATAGCGGGGGTGAACACAGATACGCAGTATTTT. Translation: CASSPIAGVNTDTQYF.

This clonotype was detected only a few times. This sequence joins TRBV28 and TRBJ1-5, with D possibly TRBD1 on 5 matching bases. Between the trimmed V and J ends, which lost 5 bases and 3 bases, there was a span of 11 bases. The germline V gene encodes CDR1 MDHEN and CDR2 SYDVKM. CDR3 size: 14 residues. CDR3 region: CASSIVQVNQPQHF. The CDR3 coding sequence is TGTGCCAGCAGTATCGTACAGGTCAATCAGCCCCAGCATTTT.